This T cell receptor beta chain was obtained from a study of T cells after yellow fever vaccination. There are many counts of this clonotype. Its antigen is currently unknown. The CDR3 spans 16 residues. Germline loops: CDR1 SGHRS, CDR2 YFSETQ. V was clipped by 1 base and J by 3 bases, with 17 bases between them. Study results and caveats: In FACS-sorted repertoires, abundant clonotypes from the bulk population could appear as contaminants.

The authors made TCR cDNA by 5'RACE template switching, adding a universal primer site and UMIs. Each CDR3 protein gets one entry after TCRdb re-called the 5' RACE reads with MiXCR. The sample lists approximately 180,000 distinct CDR3 sequences, 5.5% to 7.5% occurring once. The gene calls are TRBV5-1 and TRBJ2-7; D is uncertain. Source: CD4+ T cells sorted from PBMCs, taken on the day of the first yellow fever vaccination. This TCR was recovered from a man aged 18 to 30 who received the YFV17D yellow fever vaccine. CDR3 bases: TGCGCCAGCAGCTTGATTGGACCTTCTCCAGGCTACGAGCAGTACTTC. It yields the protein CASSLIGPSPGYEQYF.